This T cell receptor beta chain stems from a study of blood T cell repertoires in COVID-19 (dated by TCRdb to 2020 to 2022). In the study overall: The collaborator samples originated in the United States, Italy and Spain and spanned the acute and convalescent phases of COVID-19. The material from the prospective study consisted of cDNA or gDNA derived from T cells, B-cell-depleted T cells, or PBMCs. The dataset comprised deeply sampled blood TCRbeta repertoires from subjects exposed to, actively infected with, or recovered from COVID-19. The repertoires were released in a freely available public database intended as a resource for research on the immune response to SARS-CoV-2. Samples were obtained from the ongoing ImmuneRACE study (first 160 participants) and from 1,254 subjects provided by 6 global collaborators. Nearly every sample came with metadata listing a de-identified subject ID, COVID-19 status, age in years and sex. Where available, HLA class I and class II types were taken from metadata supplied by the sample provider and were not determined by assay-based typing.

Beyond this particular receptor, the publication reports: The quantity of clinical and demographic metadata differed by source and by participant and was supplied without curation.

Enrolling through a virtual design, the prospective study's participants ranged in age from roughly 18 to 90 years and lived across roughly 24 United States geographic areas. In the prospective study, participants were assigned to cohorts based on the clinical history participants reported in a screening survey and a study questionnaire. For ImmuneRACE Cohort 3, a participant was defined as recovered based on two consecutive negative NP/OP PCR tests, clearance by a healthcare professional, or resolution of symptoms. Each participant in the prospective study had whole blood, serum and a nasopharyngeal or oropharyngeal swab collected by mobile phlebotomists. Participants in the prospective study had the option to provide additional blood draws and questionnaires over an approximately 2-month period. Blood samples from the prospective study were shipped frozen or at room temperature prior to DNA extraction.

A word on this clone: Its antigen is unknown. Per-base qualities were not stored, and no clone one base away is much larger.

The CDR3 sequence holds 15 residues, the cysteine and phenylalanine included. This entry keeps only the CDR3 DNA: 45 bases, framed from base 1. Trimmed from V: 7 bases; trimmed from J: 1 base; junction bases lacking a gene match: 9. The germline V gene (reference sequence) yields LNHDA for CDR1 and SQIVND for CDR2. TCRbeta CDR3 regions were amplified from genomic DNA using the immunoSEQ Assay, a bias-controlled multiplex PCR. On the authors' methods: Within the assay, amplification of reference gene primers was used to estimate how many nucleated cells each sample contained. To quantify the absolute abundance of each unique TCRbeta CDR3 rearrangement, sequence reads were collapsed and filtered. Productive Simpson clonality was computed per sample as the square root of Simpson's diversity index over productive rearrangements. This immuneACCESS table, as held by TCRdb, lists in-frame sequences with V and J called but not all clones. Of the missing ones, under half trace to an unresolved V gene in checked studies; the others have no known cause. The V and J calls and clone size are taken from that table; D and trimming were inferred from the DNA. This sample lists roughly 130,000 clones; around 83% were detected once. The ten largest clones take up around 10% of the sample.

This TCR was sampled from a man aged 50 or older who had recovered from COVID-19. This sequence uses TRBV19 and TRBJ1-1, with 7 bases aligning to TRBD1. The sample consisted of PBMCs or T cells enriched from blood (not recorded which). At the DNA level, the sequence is TGTGCCAGTACCCCAAGACAGGGACCGAACACTGAAGCTTTCTTT. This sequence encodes CASTPRQGPNTEAFF.